The 2 T cell receptor beta chains given below trace back to one sample, sequenced in a study of Ad26.COV2.S vaccination and SARS-CoV-2 variants. The repertoire was sequenced with immunoSEQ multiplex PCR; TCRdb's copy has only in-frame clones and lacks some. The sample lists a few hundred thousand clones, roughly 91% occurring once. The treatment is: roughly 19 received Ad26.COV2.S at low or high dose, single or two shots; 5 received placebo; per-sample allocation not given. Collection of the samples took place on day 63 after the first injection of vaccine or placebo. The sequences come from peripheral blood, collected in a trial of Ad26.COV2.S vaccine versus placebo. The source of these receptors is a person aged 18-65 years who received the Ad26.COV2.S COVID-19 vaccine or a placebo.

As concerns this clone: Compared with germline, one end of the junction differs, possibly owing to a read error. V is TRBV11-3 and J is TRBJ2-7; 8 nucleotides match TRBD2. This CDR3 region has 11 residues. CDR1 is SGHNT, CDR2 YENEEA, per germline. The CDR3 bases are TGTGCCAGCAGCTCCTGGACTAGCCGGGACTTC. Translating gives CASSSWTSRDF.

The V gene is TRBV4-2, the J gene TRBJ2-5; D is perhaps TRBD2 (6 bases). This CDR3 contains 13 residues. The ends were cut back, 4 bases at V and 4 bases at J, with 10 bases in the middle. Germline assignment: CDR1 LGHNA and CDR2 YNFKEQ. The CDR3 reads CASSRPGVETQYF. CDR3 bases: TGTGCCAGCAGCCGTCCGGGGGTAGAGACCCAGTACTTC.